This T cell receptor (beta chain) appears in the sequencing data of a study of technical replicates of blood from a few donors. Generated by immunoSEQ multiplex PCR, the TCRdb table keeps only in-frame clones and is missing some. The sample includes tens of thousands of clones, 95% to 98% seen only once; the top ten take over 0.2%. Looked up from germline, CDR1 is SGHTA and CDR2 is FQGTGA. This CDR3 is built from 14 residues. The V segment lost 2 bases and the J segment 6 bases; nucleotides outside the gene matches: 5. The TCR originated in a human donor in good health. This chain connects TRBV7-3 to TRBJ2-3; 7 positions agree with TRBD2. The source material was T cells isolated from PBMCs. In DNA form, the CDR3 reads TGTGCCAGCAGCTTAGCGGGAGCGTCGGATACGCAGTATTTT. Protein product: CASSLAGASDTQYF.